This TCR beta chain was captured in a study of tumor-infiltrating lymphocytes in primary liver carcinoma. Germline V gene lookup returns CDR1 GTSNPN and CDR2 SVGIG (reference sequence). This CDR3 has 15 amino acids. The roughly 17-31 mg bulk tissue piece was not sorted before simultaneous RNA and DNA extraction. A constant-region primer primed TCR beta cDNA synthesis from 450 to 550 ng of total RNA. Slightly modified ARM-PCR served as the procedure for the TCR beta libraries. These libraries came from three rounds of nested multiplex PCR. Each of the first two PCR rounds ran approximately 10 cycles with TRBV1-TRBV30 forward and C-beta reverse primers. TCRdb re-derived calls from the multiplex PCR reads in MiXCR, one entry per CDR3 protein. The table includes roughly 100,000 distinct CDR3 sequences, more than 65% detected once. This clonotype was recorded at least ten times.

The sequence derives from a woman aged 60-75 years with primary liver carcinoma and hepatitis B virus infection. Source material: liver tumor tissue from sampling region 5. Subset described: tumor region T5, tumor centre. The chain joins TRBV30 to TRBJ1-1; 8 nucleotides agree with TRBD1. The CDR3 bases are TGTGCTTTCTCGAAGAGGGCAGGGGGCTTCACTGAAGCTTTCTTT. Translating gives CAFSKRAGGFTEAFF.